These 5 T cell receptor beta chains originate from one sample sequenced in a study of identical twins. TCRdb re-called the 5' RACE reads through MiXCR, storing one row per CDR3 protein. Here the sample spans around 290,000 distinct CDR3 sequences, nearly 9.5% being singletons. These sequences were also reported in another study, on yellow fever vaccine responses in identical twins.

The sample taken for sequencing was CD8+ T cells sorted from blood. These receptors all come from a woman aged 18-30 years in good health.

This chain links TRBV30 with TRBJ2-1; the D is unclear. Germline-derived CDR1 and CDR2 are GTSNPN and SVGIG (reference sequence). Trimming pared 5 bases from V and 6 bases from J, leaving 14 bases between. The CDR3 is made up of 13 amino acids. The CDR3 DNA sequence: TGTGCCTGGCTCTTGAACTACGGCAATGAGCAGTTCTTC. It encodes CAWLLNYGNEQFF.

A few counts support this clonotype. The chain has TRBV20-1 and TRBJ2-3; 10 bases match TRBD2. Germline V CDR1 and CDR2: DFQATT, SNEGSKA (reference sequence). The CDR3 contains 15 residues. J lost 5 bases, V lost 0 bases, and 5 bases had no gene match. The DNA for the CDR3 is TGCAGTGCTAGAGATCTAGCGGGGGATAGAGATACGCAGTATTTT. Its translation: CSARDLAGDRDTQYF.

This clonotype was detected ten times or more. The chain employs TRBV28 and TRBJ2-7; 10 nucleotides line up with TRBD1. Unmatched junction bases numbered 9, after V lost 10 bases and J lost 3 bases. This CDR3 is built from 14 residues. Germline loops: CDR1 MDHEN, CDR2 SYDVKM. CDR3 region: CATDSGTGDYEQYF. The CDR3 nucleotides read TGTGCCACCGATTCCGGGACAGGGGACTACGAGCAGTACTTC.

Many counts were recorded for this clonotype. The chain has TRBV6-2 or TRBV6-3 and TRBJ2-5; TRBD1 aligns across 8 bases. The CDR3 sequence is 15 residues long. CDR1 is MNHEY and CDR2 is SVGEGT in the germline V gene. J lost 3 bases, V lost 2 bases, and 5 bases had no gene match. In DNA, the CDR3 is TGTGCCAGCAGTTACCCCAGGACAGGGAAAGAGACCCAGTACTTC. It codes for CASSYPRTGKETQYF.

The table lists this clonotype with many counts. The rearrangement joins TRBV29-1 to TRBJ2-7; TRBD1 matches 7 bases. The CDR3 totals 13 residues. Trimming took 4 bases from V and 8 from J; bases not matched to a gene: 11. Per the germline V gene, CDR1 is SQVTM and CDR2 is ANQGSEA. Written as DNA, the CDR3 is TGCAGCGTTGTAGTCCAGGGGGTTAGCCAGCAGTACTTC. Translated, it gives CSVVVQGVSQQYF.